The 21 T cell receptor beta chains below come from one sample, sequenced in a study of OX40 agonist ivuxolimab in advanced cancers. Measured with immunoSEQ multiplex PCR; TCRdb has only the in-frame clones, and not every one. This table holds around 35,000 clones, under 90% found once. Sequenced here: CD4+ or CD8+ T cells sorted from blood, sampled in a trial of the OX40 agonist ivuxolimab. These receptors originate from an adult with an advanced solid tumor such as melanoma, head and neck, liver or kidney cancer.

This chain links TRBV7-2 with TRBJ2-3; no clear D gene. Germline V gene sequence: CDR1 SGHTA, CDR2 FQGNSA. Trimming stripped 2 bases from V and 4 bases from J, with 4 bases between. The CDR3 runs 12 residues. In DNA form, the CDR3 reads TGTGCCAGCAGCTTAAAGGCAGATACGCAGTATTTT. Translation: CASSLKADTQYF.

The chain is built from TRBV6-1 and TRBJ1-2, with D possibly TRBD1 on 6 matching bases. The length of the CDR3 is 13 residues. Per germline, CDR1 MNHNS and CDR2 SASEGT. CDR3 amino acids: CATRGAGENGYTF. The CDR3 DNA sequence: TGTGCGACAAGGGGGGCCGGGGAGAATGGCTACACCTTC.

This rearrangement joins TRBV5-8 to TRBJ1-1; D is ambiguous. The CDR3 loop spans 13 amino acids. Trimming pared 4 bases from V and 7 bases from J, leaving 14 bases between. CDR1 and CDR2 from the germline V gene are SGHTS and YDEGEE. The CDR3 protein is CASSRQLDGEAFF. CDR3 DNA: TGTGCCAGCAGCAGACAACTGGACGGTGAAGCTTTCTTT.

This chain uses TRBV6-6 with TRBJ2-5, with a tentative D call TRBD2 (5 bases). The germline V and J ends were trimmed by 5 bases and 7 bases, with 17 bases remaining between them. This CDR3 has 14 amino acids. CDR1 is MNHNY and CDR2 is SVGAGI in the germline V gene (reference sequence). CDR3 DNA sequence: TGTGCCAGCAGTACCCTTCGGGCCGAGGGGACCCAGTACTTC. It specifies CASSTLRAEGTQYF.

The CDR3 nucleotides read TGTGCCAGCTCACCACCGCGCGGGAGGGACACCGGGGAGCTGTTTTTT. It codes for CASSPPRGRDTGELFF. The chain couples TRBV18 to TRBJ2-2; TRBD2 agrees at 9 bases. Germline V lookup: CDR1 KGHSH, CDR2 LQKENI. V was clipped by 0 bases and J by 3 bases; unmatched bases: 2. CDR3 length equals 16 residues.

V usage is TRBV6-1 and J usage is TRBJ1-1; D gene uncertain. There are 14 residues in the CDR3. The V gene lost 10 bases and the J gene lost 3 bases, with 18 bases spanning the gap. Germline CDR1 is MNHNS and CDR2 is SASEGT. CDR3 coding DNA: TGTGCCATCCTCCCCACCGGGAGGGACACTGAAGCTTTCTTT. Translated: CAILPTGRDTEAFF.

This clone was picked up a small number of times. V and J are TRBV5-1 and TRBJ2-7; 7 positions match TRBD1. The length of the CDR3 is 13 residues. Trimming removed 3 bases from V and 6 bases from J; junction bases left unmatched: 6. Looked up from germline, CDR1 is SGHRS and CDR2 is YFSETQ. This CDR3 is CASSYNRGGEQYF. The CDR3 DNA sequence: TGCGCCAGCAGCTATAACAGGGGCGGCGAGCAGTACTTC.

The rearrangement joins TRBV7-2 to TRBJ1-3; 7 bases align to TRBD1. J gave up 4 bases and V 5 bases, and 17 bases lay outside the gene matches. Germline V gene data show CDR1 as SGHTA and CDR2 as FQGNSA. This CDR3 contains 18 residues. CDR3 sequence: CASSGRPDRVRGGNTIYF. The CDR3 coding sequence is TGTGCCAGCAGCGGACGCCCTGACAGGGTCCGGGGAGGAAACACCATATATTTT.

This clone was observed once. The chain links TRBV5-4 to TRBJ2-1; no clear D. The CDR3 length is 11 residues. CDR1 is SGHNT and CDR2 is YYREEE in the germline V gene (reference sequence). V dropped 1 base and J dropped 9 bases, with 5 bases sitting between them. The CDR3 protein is CASSLFSEQFF. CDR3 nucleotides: TGTGCCAGCAGCTTGTTCTCTGAGCAGTTCTTC.

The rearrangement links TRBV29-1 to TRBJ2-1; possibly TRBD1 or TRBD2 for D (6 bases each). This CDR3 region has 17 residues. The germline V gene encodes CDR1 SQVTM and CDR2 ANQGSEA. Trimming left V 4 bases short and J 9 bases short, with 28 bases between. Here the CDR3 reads CSVGGTLVGPYNSEQFF. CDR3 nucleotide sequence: TGCAGCGTTGGCGGGACACTCGTGGGGCCCTACAATAGTGAGCAGTTCTTC.

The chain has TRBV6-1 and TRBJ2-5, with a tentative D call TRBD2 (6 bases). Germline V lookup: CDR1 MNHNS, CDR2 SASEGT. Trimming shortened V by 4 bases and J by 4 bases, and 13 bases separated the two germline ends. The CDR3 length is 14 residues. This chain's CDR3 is CASSGLGLGETQYF. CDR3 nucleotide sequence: TGTGCCAGCAGTGGGTTGGGACTGGGAGAGACCCAGTACTTC.

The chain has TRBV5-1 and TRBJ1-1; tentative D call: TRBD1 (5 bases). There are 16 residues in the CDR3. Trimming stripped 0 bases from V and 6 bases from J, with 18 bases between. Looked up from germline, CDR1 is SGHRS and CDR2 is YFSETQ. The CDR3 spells CASSLAYGALMAEAFF. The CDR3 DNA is TGCGCCAGCAGCTTGGCCTATGGGGCGTTAATGGCTGAAGCTTTCTTT.

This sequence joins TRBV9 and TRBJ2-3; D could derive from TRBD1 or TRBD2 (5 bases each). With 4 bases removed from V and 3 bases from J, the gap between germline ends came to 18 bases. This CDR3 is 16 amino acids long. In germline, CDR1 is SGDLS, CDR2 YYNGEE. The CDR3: CASSPRGADDTDTQYF. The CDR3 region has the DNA TGTGCCAGCAGCCCCCGAGGGGCGGATGATACAGATACGCAGTATTTT. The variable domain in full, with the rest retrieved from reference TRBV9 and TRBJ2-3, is DSGVTQTPKHLITATGQRVTLRCSPRSGDLSVYWYQQSLDQGLQFLIQYYNGEERAKGNILERFSAQQFPDLHSELNLSSLELGDSALYFCASSPRGADDTDTQYFGPGTRLTVL.

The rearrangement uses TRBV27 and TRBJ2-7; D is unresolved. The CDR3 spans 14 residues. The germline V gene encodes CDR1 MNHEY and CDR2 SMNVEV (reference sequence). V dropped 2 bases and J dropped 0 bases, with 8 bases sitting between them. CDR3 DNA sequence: TGTGCCAGCAGTTTACAGGCGAACTCCTACGAGCAGTACTTC. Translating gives CASSLQANSYEQYF.

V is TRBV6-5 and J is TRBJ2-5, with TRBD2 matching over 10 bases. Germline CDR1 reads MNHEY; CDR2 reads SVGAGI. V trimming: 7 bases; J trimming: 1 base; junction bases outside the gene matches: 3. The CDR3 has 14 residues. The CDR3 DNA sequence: TGTGCCAGCAAGGCTAGCGGGGGCCAAGAGACCCAGTACTTC. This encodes CASKASGGQETQYF.

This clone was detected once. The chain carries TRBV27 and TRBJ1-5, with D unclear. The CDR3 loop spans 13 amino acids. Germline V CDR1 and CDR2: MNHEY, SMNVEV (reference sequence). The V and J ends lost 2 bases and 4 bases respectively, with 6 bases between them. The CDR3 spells CASSLGNNQPQHF. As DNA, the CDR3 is TGTGCCAGCAGTTTAGGTAATAATCAGCCCCAGCATTTT.

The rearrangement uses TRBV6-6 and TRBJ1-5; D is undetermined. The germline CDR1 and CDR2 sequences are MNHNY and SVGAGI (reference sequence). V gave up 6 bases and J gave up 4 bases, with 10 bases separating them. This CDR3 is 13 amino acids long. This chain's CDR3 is CASRHPTNQPQHF. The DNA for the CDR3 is TGTGCCAGCAGACACCCCACTAATCAGCCCCAGCATTTT.

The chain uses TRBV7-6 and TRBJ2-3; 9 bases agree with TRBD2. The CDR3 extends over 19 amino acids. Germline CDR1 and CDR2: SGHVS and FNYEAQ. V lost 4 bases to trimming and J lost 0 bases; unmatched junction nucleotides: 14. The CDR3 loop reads CASSSLSGRGGVSTDTQYF. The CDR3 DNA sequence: TGTGCCAGCAGCTCTCTCTCCGGGCGGGGGGGTGTTAGCACAGATACGCAGTATTTT.

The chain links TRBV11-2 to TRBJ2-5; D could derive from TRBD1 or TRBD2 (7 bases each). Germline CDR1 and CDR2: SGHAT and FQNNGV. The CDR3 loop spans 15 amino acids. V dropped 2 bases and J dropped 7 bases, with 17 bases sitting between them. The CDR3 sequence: CASSLNYQGGRTQYF. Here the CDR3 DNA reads TGTGCCAGCAGCTTAAACTACCAGGGGGGGAGGACCCAGTACTTC. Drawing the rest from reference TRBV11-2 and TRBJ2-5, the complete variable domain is EAGVAQSPRYKIIEKRQSVAFWCNPISGHATLYWYQQILGQGPKLLIQFQNNGVVDDSQLPKDRFSAERLKGVDSTLKIQPAKLEDSAVYLCASSLNYQGGRTQYFGPGTRLLVL.

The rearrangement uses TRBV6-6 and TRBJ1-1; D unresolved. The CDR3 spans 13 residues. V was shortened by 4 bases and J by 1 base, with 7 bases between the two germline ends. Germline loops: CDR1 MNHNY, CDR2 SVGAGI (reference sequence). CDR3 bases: TGTGCCAGCAGTTCTAAGTGGAACACTGAAGCTTTCTTT. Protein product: CASSSKWNTEAFF.

The CDR3 DNA reads as TGTGCCAGCAACACCGACAGAAACACCGGGGAGCTGTTTTTT. Translating gives CASNTDRNTGELFF. The chain carries TRBV27 and TRBJ2-2, with D possibly being TRBD1 (5 bases). CDR3 length equals 14 residues. The V end lost 7 bases, the J end lost 2 bases, and 11 bases lay between the germline ends. The germline gives CDR1 MNHEY, CDR2 SMNVEV (reference sequence).